The T cell receptor beta chain under discussion was sequenced for a study of T cell repertoires in aging, cancer and after chemotherapy. Study-wide results and caveats: Untreated cancer patients had significantly lower blood TCR diversity than age-matched healthy donors.

Amplification of TCR beta used genomic DNA extracted from peripheral blood. TRB rearrangements spanning V, D and J were amplified using mixed TRB-A/B primers. TCRdb reprocessed the multiplex PCR reads with MiXCR, giving one entry per CDR3 protein. Here the sample spans 1,300 to 1,500 distinct CDR3 sequences, roughly 50% being singletons. A note on this clonotype: Its antigen is unknown.

This CDR3 is 14 amino acids long. V shed 8 bases and J 3 bases; nucleotides not matched to a gene: 7. Germline V lookup: CDR1 MNHEY, CDR2 SMNVEV (reference sequence). The chain is built from TRBV27 and TRBJ1-2; 9 nucleotides agree with TRBD1. The TCR comes from a human donor with a blood cancer. Sequenced material: blood. CDR3 loop: CASGWDREYYGYTF. CDR3 bases: TGTGCCAGCGGTTGGGACAGGGAGTACTATGGCTACACCTTC.